Following are 13 T cell receptor beta chains from one sample sequenced in a study of T cells in women clearing cervical HPV infection. Libraries were prepared by immunoSEQ multiplex PCR; TCRdb keeps only in-frame clonotypes and omits some of them. This sample contains around 18,000 clones. The sequenced sample consisted of blood buffy coat. The receptor source for this set is a woman aged 18-70 years with a cervical HPV16 infection that either progressed to CIN3+ or cleared (not recorded which).

The CDR3 sequence is CASSPGATKVTQYF. CDR3 DNA (partial): TGTGCCAGCAGCCCAGGGGCTACGAAAGTGACC. V gene TRBV13 combines with J gene TRBJ2-5; TRBD1 might be the D (6 bases). The read is 3 residues too short to cover the CDR3 end, so that end is filled in from the germline J gene. The CDR3 runs 14 residues. V was pared by 5 bases and J by 7 bases, with 17 bases between. Germline CDR1 and CDR2: PRHDT and FYEKMQ (reference sequence).

Frequency places this clone as medium-sized. The CDR3 is cut off 3 residues early in the read; its end comes from the germline J gene. The genes are TRBV20-1 and TRBJ1-2, with D perhaps matching TRBD1 (6 bases). The V gene lost 5 bases and the J gene lost 0 bases, with 25 bases spanning the gap. The CDR3 is 18 residues long. CDR1 and CDR2 from the germline V gene are DFQATT and SNEGSKA (reference sequence). The part of the CDR3 DNA that was read is TGCAGTGCTCCAGGGGACCTCGTGGCAAGGTCTCCTAACTATGGC. Amino acids: CSAPGDLVARSPNYG. The whole CDR3 sequence is CSAPGDLVARSPNYGYTF.

Regarding this clone: With the read ending 3 residues before the CDR3 end, the germline J gene is used to fill in that end. The rearrangement joins TRBV6-2 or TRBV6-3 to TRBJ2-7; perhaps TRBD1 as D (6 bases). Germline V lookup: CDR1 MNHEY, CDR2 SVGEGT. The CDR3 extends over 13 amino acids. Trimming pared 2 bases from V and 2 bases from J, leaving 7 bases between. The sequenced CDR3 bases are TGTGCCAGCAGTTACGGACAGACCTACGAG. It encodes CASSYGQTYE. The whole CDR3 sequence reads CASSYGQTYEQYF.

Notes on this clone: Read data end 3 residues before the CDR3 end; the end is taken from the germline J gene. The chain uses TRBV29-1 and TRBJ2-3; the match to TRBD2 covers 10 bases. The CDR3 has 15 amino acids. The J segment lost 0 bases and the V segment lost 2 bases, leaving 2 bases of the junction unmatched. Per germline, CDR1 SQVTM and CDR2 ANQGSEA. CDR3 DNA, as far as it was read: TGCAGCGTTGAACCGACTAGCGGGAGCACAGATACG. This codes for CSVEPTSGSTDT. The whole CDR3 protein is CSVEPTSGSTDTQYF.

As regards this clone: The read gets to within 3 residues of the CDR3 end, and the germline J gene fills in the rest. The gene calls are TRBV30 and TRBJ2-5; possibly TRBD1 for D (6 bases). Per the germline V gene, CDR1 is GTSNPN and CDR2 is SVGIG (reference sequence). The CDR3 length is 13 residues. V dropped 0 bases and J dropped 5 bases, with 10 bases sitting between them. Partial CDR3 DNA: TGTGCCTGGAGTGTACAGGGTTCCGAGACC. Translation: CAWSVQGSET. The entire CDR3 is CAWSVQGSETQYF.

Of note for this clone: The read halts 3 residues ahead of the CDR3 end, with the missing end drawn from the germline J gene. V and J are TRBV2 and TRBJ1-2, with 8 bases aligning to TRBD1. Per germline, CDR1 SNHLY and CDR2 FYNNEI. The CDR3 extends over 14 amino acids. CDR3 DNA (partial): TGTGCCAGCAGTGATAGGACAGGGAAGCATACC. This sequence encodes CASSDRTGKHT. The full CDR3 reads CASSDRTGKHTYTF.

As regards this clone: The read gets to within 3 residues of the CDR3 end, and the germline J gene fills in the rest. The gene calls are TRBV7-2 and TRBJ1-2, with D unclear. This CDR3 region has 15 residues. Germline CDR1 SGHTA, CDR2 FQGNSA. The CDR3 loop is CASSLGRGYMGDYTF. The covered CDR3 bases are TGTGCCAGCAGCTTAGGGCGAGGTTACATGGGCGAC. The whole variable domain, remainder taken from reference TRBV7-2 and TRBJ1-2, is GAGVSQSPSNKVTEKGKDVELRCDPISGHTALYWYRQSLGQGLEFLIYFQGNSAPDKSGLPSDRFSAERTGGSVSTLTIQRTQQEDSAVYLCASSLGRGYMGDYTFGSGTRLTVV.

In the case of this clone: Coverage ceases 3 residues before the CDR3 finishes, and the germline J gene fills in the end. V gene TRBV20-1 combines with J gene TRBJ1-2; D possibly corresponds to TRBD1 (5 bases). This CDR3 is 18 amino acids long. The germline V gene has CDR1 DFQATT and CDR2 SNEGSKA (reference sequence). CDR3 bases read: TGCAGTGCTAGAGATGGATTGGTTTGGGGCAGCCGGAGGACCGGC. This codes for CSARDGLVWGSRRTG. The full CDR3 protein is CSARDGLVWGSRRTGYTF.

Concerning this clone: The CDR3 extends 3 residues past the end of the read, so its final part is completed from the germline J gene. The J gene is TRBJ2-7, the V gene TRBV2, with TRBD1 as a possible D gene (6 bases). Germline CDR1 SNHLY, CDR2 FYNNEI. V dropped 8 bases and J dropped 6 bases, with 14 bases sitting between them. The CDR3 runs to 12 residues. The CDR3 bases that were read are TGTGCCAGCCGACAGGCTCCCCTCGAG. Translation: CASRQAPLE. The whole CDR3 protein reads CASRQAPLEQYF.

About this clone: With the read ending 3 residues before the CDR3 end, the germline J gene is used to fill in that end. The J gene is TRBJ2-7, the V gene TRBV7-9; 9 positions agree with TRBD1. Germline CDR1 and CDR2: SEHNR and FQNEAQ (reference sequence). Trimming cost V 4 bases and J 4 bases; bases outside gene matches: 5. The CDR3 length is 14 residues. Incomplete CDR3 DNA: TGTGCCAGCAGCTGGGGACAGGGTGGGTACGAG. It codes for CASSWGQGGYE. The whole CDR3 is CASSWGQGGYEQYF.

The CDR3 is CASSSNYGYTF. The sequenced CDR3 bases are TGTGCCAGCAGTTCCAATTATGGC. The chain employs TRBV5-4 and TRBJ1-2; no definite D call. Read coverage stops 3 residues before the CDR3 terminus; the germline J gene supplies the remainder. V was trimmed by 5 bases and J by 5 bases, leaving 7 bases between them. The CDR3 has 11 amino acids. Germline values: CDR1 SGHNT, CDR2 YYREEE (reference sequence).

A word on this clone: The DNA ends 3 residues before the CDR3 does, and the rest of the CDR3 is filled in from the germline J gene. The chain uses TRBV11-3 and TRBJ2-7, with a possible D match to TRBD1 (5 bases). The ends were cut back, 3 bases at V and 0 bases at J, with 9 bases in the middle. The germline gives CDR1 SGHNT, CDR2 YENEEA. The CDR3 sequence is 14 residues long. The CDR3 protein is CASSLTVRSYEQYF. The CDR3 bases that were read are TGTGCCAGCAGCTTGACAGTCCGCTCCTACGAG.

The CDR3 sequence: CASSRDSMNTEAFF. The covered CDR3 bases are TGTGCCAGCTCCCGCGACAGCATGAACACTGAA. The chain uses TRBV18 and TRBJ1-1; the D gene is possibly TRBD1 (5 bases). The CDR3 end lies 3 residues beyond the end of the read and is filled in from the germline J gene. There are 14 residues in the CDR3. In germline, CDR1 is KGHSH, CDR2 LQKENI. Between the trimmed V and J ends, which lost 6 bases and 0 bases, there was a span of 11 bases.